Described below is a single TCR beta chain sequence and its context. The antigen it binds to is not known. Base qualities were left out, and no much larger clone turns up one base away. This sample stems from a study of memory CD4+ T cells and cytomegalovirus serostatus (dated by TCRdb to about 2019). For the wider study: The cohort included approximately 35 healthy adults from Belgium, of whom 9 were CMV seropositive and about 25 were CMV seronegative. To replicate a published TCR-based CMV serostatus classifier, the study sequenced CD4+ memory TCRbeta repertoires from a Belgian cohort whose cytomegalovirus serostatus was known.

The Quick-DNA Microprep Kit was used to extract genomic DNA from the sorted cells. TCRbeta DNA was amplified with the immunoSEQ hsTCRbeta kit following the manufacturer's protocol. An Illumina MiSeq instrument was used to sequence the TCRbeta libraries. The study's own analysis went as follows. Once out-of-frame sequences had been removed, 2,204,828 distinct TCRbeta sequences were left, which works out to an average of approximately 61,000 per individual. Each individual was scored by the count of 164 previously reported CMV-associated TCRbeta sequences and the total productive distinct TCRbeta count. A beta-binomial model was reimplemented in Python, and scikit-learn random forests with default parameters were trained on US cohort data. Classifier performance on the Belgian cohort was summarized as median AUC with percentile confidence intervals calculated over 10,000 bootstrap iterations. Entries here come from immuneACCESS through TCRdb and include only in-frame sequences with V and J called. Some clones fail to appear in such tables; in the studies checked, an unresolved V gene covers under half of the shortfall, and the cause of the remainder is unknown. That table supplies the V and J calls and clone size; D and trimming were determined from the DNA. In all, the sample holds tens of thousands of clones, and 74% of those were seen once. About 1.1% of the sample belongs to the ten largest clones.

Results and caveats for the whole study, not just this receptor: Among the 150 or so previously reported CMV-associated TCRbeta sequences, approximately 67 showed up in the CD4+ memory repertoires, with each one found in between one and five individuals. For CMV serostatus prediction, a median bootstrapped AUC of 0.95 was reached with the original framework, and a median bootstrapped AUC of about 0.89 was reached with a US-trained random forest. The original-framework classifier achieved a median bootstrapped AUC of about 0.95 with a 95% CI of 0.76-1.00 on the Belgian cohort. Unlike the original study, which covered naive and memory CD4+ and CD8+ populations, the Belgian study sequenced only CD4+CD45RO+ memory cells. The results were read as suggesting that the CMV-associated TCR signature is, for the most part, present in the CD4+ memory repertoire.

V is cut back by 6 bases and J by 1 base, with 3 bases in the junction unmatched. CDR1 and CDR2, per the germline V gene, are SGHTS and YDEGEE. Taken from cysteine to phenylalanine, the CDR3 has 13 residues. Only the CDR3 region is kept as DNA, spanning 39 bases read in frame from base 1. Single viable CD3+CD4+CD8-CD45RO+ cells were sorted as memory CD4+ T cells on a FACSAria II. CMV serostatus was determined using a Roche Elecsys assay that detects serum IgG against CMV pp150, pp28, p38 and p52. After the samples were thawed, total CD4+ T cells were enriched through positive selection using CD4 magnetic microbeads. The samples came from a different study that was designed specifically to examine the CD4+ T cell memory repertoire. Peripheral blood mononuclear cells were isolated and cryopreserved according to standard operating procedures, and serum was stored at -80 degrees C. The staining relied on CD3-PerCP (BW264/56), CD4-APC (RPA-T4), CD45RO-PE (UCHT1) and CD8-Pacific Orange (3B5) antibodies, and Sytox blue was used to exclude non-viable cells.

The chain was built from TRBV5-8 and TRBJ1-1; 7 nucleotides in the junction match TRBD1. This sequence was found in an adult in good health and CMV-seropositive. Sequenced material: memory CD4+ T cells from blood. In nucleotide form, the sequence is TGTGCCAGCAACCGGGACAGGAACACTGAAGCTTTCTTT. Its protein reads: CASNRDRNTEAFF.